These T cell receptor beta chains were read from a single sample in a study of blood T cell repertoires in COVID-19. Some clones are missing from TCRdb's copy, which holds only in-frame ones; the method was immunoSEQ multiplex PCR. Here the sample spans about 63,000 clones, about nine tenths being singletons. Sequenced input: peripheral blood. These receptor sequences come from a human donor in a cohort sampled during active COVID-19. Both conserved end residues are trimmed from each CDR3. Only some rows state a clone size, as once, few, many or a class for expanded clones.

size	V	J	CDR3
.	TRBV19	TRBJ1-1	ASSPRQNTEAF
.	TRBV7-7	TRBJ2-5	ASSPRLVGETQY
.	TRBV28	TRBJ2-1	ASTLTSGRSVGANEQF
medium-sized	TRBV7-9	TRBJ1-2	ASSLGYGSRQGNYGYT
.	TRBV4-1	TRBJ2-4	ASSQGLAGGLAKNIQY
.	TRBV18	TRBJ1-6	ASSKSSGNSPLH
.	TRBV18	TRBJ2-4	ASSPKGGGIQY
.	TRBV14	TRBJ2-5	ASSRGLARGETQY
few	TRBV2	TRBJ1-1	ASSERGMNTEAF
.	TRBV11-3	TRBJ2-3	ASSPGQGKTDTQY
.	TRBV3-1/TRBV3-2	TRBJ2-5	ASSPWVAGGGETQY
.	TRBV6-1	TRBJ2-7	ASSENFGGYEQY
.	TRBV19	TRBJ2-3	ASSYRGGATSTDTQY
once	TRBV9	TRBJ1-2	ASSTTGQDYGYT
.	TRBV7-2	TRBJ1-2	ASSLQQGGGYGYT
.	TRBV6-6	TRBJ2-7	ASSYSAGSYEQY
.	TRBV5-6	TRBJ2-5	ASSYRTGTQETQY
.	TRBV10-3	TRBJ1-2	AISESGVNYGYT
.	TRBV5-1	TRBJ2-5	ASSLTQGRKTQY
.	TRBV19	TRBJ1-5	AIGGQVINQPQH
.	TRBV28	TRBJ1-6	ATARTGFNSPLH
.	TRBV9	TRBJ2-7	ASSKGVLMDAYEQY
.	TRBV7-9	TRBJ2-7	ASSIGGGSYEQY
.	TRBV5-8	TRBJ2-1	ASSPRRYNEQF
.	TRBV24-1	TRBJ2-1	ATSDSPGGQEQF
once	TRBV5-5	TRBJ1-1	ASSPTGVAEAF
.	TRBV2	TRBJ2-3	ASSPGQVADTQY
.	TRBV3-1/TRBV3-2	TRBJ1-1	ASSLQGAREAF
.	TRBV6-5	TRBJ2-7	AGESTGRSSYEQY
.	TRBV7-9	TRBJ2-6	ASSLRRSGLTGANVLT
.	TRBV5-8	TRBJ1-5	ASSRQGDQPQH
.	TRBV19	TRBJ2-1	ASSILESGEQF
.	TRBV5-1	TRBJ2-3	ASSSLAGATDTQY
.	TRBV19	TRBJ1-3	ASSNSKDRSGNTIY
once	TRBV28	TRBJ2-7	ASSLGQGVRQY
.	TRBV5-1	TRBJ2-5	ASSLSPAGVSETQY
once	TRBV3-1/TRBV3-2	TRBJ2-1	ASSQDPDAGDNEQF
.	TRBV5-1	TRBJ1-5	ASSLTGLMGNQPQH
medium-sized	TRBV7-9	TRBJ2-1	ASSLAIAGVSYNEQF
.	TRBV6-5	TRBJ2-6	ASYRFSGANVLT
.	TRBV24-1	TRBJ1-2	ATSDPNPVHGYT
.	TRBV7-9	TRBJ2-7	ASSFRDRGSGRSYEQY
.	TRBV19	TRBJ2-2	ASSTLWGRAGELF
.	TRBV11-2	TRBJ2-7	ASSGWTGANEQY
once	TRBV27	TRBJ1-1	ASSLWQNTEAF